Sequencing of this T cell receptor beta chain was carried out in a study of regulatory T cells in long-lasting Graves disease. Whole-study context: Graves' patients, newly diagnosed, had taken antithyroid drugs under 3 months. The study's findings and limits: Patients with persistent Graves' had lower TCR diversity than newly diagnosed patients.

CDR3-region Arm-PCR and iRepertoire HTBI primers produced the TCR beta libraries. MiXCR, applied by TCRdb to the multiplex PCR reads, yields one record per CDR3 protein. The sample includes roughly 430,000 distinct CDR3 sequences, approximately 16% of them seen just once. This clonotype has only a few counts. Its antigen remains unknown. As to time point: newly diagnosed GD, antithyroid drugs for less than 3 months. Preparation of the TCR library used RNA extracted from PBMCs. V lost 5 bases and J lost 6, with 12 bases in between. CDR1 and CDR2 from the germline V gene are SGHAT and FQDESV (reference sequence). The CDR3 runs to 13 residues. The sample was also reused in another study, on T cells in Graves' hyperthyroidism and ophthalmopathy. That paper adds: With a duration under 2 months, the hyperthyroidism was newly diagnosed in patients aged 18 to 65. First-round RT-PCR targeting the TCR CDR3 was performed with the HTBI primer set.

The chain is built from TRBV11-1 and TRBJ2-3; D not certain. This material consisted of peripheral blood mononuclear cells (PBMCs), taken at new diagnosis, from a patient treated with antithyroid drugs. The TCR originated in a woman aged 25 to 45 with Graves disease. The CDR3 nucleotides are TGTGCCAGCAGCCCCTCAGACCCCGATACGCAGTATTTT. Residues: CASSPSDPDTQYF.